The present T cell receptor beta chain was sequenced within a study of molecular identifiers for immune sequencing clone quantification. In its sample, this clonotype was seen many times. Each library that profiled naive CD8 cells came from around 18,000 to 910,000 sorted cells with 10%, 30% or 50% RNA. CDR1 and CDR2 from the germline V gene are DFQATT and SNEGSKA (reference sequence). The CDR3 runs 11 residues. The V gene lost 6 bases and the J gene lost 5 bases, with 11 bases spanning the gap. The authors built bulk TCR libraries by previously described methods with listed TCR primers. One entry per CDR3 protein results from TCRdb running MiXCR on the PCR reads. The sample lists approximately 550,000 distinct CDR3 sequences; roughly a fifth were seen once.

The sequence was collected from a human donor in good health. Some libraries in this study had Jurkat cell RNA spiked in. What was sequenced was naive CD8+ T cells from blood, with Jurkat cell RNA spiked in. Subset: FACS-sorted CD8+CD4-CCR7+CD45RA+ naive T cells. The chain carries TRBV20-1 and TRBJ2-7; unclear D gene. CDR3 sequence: CSALVYHEQYF. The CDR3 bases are TGCAGTGCGCTAGTATACCACGAGCAGTACTTC.